This T cell receptor (beta chain) was recovered during a study of cytomegalovirus exposure and HLA in healthy donors. The PCR was carried out with 60 Vbeta primers and 13 Jbeta primers. Clones were sequenced by immunoSEQ multiplex PCR, and TCRdb holds only the in-frame ones, with some missing. This table holds 150,000 to 200,000 clones, about four fifths found once. The sequence was collected from a woman aged 50 to 60 in good health and CMV-seronegative. Sequenced material: PBMCs.

The CDR3 is CAISESGQGGPRNEQFF. DNA for the CDR3: TGTGCCATCAGTGAGAGCGGACAGGGCGGTCCTCGCAATGAGCAGTTCTTC. The rearrangement joins TRBV10-3 to TRBJ2-1, with 8 bases lining up with TRBD1. After removal of 2 bases from V and 6 bases from J, the junction contained 12 bases not matched to a gene. CDR1 and CDR2 (germline): ENHRY, SYGVKD. This CDR3 has 17 residues.